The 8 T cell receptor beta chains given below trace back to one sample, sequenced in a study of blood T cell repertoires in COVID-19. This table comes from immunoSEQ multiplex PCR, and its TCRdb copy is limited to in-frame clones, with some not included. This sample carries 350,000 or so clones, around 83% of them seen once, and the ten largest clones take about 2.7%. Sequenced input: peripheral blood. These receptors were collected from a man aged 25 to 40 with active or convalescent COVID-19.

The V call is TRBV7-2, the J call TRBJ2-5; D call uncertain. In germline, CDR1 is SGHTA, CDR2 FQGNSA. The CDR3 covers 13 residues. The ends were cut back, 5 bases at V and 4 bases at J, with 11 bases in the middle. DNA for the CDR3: TGTGCCAGCAGCCCCGCGCAGGTAGAGACCCAGTACTTC. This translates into CASSPAQVETQYF.

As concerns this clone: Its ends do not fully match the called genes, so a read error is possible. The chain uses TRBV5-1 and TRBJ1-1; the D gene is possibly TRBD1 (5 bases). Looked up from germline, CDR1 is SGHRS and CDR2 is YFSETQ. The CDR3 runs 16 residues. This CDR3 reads CARSRDGGDQNTEAFF. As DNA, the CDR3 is TGCGCCCGCAGCCGGGACGGGGGGGACCAAAACACTGAAGCTTTCTTT.

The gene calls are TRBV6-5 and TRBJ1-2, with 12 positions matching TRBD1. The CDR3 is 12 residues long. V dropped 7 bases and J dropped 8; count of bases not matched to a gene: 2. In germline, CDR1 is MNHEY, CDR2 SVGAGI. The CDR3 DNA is TGTGCCAGCAAGGGACAGGGGGCGGGCTACACCTTC. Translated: CASKGQGAGYTF.

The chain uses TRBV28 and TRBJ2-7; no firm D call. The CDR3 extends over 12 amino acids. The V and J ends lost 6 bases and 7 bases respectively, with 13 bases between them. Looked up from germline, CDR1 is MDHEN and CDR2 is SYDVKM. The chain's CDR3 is CASSSPIREQYF. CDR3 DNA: TGTGCCAGCAGCTCCCCTATCCGTGAGCAGTACTTC.

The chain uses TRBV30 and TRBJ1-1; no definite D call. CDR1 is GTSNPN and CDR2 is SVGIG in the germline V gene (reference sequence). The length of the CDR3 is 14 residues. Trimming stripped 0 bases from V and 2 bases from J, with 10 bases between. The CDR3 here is CAWSVTSGNTEAFF. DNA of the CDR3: TGTGCCTGGAGTGTAACCTCCGGTAACACTGAAGCTTTCTTT.

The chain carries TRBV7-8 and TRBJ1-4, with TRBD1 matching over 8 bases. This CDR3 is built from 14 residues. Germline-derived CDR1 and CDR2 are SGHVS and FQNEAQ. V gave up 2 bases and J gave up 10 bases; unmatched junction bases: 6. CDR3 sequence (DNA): TGTGCCAGCAGCTTACAGGGGGCCTTCGGAAAACTGTTTTTT. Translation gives CASSLQGAFGKLFF.

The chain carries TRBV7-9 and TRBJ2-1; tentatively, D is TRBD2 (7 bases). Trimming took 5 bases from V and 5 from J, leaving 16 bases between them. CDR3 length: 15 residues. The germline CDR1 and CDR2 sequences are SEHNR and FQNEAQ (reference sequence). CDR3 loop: CASSPGGAWNNEQFF. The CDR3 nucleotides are TGTGCCAGCAGCCCTGGGGGGGCTTGGAACAATGAGCAGTTCTTC.

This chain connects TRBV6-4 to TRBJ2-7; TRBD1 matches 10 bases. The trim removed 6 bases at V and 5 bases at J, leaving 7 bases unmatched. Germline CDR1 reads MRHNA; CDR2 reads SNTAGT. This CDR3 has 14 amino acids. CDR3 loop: CASRGPGTGDEQYF. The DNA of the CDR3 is TGTGCCAGCAGGGGTCCCGGGACAGGGGACGAGCAGTACTTC.